The clone carrying this TCR beta chain was counted many times. Before extraction, the whole blood was not fractionated, and total RNA was taken from it. This entry is derived from a study of human T cells and chemical hapten exposure. Turning to the study itself: The variation in per-sample TCR yields arose mainly from small differences in pooled library volumes.

Individual cDNA molecules (in the library) carried attached unique molecular identifiers. Per the original data handling: Samples ranged from about 23,224 to 690,600 TCRs, with a median of approximately 96,000. TCRdb re-derived calls from the 5' RACE reads in MiXCR, one entry per CDR3 protein. The V and J calls here are based on TCRdb, not the publication. The profile shows some 150,000 distinct CDR3 sequences, 3.5% to 5% of them singletons. Germline V gene lookup returns CDR1 MDHEN and CDR2 SYDVKM. CDR3 length: 15 amino acids. V gave up 6 bases and J gave up 1 base; unmatched junction bases: 9. The clonotype originates from a female donor in good health. The V gene is TRBV28, the J gene TRBJ2-7; 7 positions match TRBD1. This CDR3 reads CASSLPQGISYEQYF. DNA of the CDR3: TGTGCCAGCAGCCTACCACAGGGGATATCCTACGAGCAGTACTTC. The full variable domain, with the rest looked up from reference TRBV28 and TRBJ2-7, is DVKVTQSSRYLVKRTGEKVFLECVQDMDHENMFWYRQDPGLGLRLIYFSYDVKMKEKGDIPEGYSVSREKKERFSLILESASTNQTSMYLCASSLPQGISYEQYFGPGTRLTVT.